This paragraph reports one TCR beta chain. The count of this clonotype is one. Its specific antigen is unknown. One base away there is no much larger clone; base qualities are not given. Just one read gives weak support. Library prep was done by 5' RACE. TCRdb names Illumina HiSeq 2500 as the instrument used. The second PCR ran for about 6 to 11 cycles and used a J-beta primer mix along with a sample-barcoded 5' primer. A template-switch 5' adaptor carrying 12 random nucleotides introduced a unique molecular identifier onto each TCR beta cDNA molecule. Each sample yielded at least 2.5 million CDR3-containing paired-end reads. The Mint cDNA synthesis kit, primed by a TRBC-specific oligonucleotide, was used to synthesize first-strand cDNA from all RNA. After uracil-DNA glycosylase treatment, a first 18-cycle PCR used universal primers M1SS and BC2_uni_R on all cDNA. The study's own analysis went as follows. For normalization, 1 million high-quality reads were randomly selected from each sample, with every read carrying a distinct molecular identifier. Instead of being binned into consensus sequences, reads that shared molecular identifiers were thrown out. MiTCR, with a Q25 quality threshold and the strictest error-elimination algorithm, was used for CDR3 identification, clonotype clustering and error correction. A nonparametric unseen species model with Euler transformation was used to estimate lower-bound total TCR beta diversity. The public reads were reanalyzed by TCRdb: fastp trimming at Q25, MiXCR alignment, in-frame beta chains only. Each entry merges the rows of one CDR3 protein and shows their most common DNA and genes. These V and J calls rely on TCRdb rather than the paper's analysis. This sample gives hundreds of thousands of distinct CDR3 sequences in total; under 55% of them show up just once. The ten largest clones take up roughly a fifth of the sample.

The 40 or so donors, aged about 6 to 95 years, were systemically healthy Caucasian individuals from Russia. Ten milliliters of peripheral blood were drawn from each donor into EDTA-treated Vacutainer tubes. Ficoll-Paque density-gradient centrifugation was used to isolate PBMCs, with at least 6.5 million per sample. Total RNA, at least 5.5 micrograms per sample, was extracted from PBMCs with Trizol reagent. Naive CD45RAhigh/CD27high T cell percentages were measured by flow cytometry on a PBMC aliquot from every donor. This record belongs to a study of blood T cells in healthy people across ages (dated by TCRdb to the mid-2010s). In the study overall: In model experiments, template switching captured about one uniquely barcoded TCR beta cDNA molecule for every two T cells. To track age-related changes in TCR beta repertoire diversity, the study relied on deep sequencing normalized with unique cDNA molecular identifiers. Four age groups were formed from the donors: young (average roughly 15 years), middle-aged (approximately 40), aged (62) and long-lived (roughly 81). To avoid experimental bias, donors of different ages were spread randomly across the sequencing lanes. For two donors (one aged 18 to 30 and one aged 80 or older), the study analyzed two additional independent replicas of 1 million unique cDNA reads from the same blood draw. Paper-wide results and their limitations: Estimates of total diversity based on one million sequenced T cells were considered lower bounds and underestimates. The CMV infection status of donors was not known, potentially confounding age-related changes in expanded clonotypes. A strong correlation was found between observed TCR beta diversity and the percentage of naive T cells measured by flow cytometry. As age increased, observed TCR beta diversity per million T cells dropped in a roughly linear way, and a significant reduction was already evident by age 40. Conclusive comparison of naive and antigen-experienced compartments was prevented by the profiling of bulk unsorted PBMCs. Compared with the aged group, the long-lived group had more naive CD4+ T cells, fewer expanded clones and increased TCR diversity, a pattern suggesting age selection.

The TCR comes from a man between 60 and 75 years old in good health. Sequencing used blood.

The DNA is TGTGCCAGCAGCTTAGCAGTGGGGCCCTCCTACAATGAGCAGTTCTTC. This sequence encodes CASSLAVGPSYNEQFF. The chain couples TRBV7-9 to TRBJ2-1, and the D gene may be TRBD1, 5 bases matching. V gives up 0 bases and J gives up 0 bases, and the segment between their germline ends measures 9 bases. The CDR3 runs 16 residues from the cysteine to the phenylalanine. Of all the DNA, just the CDR3 is kept, 48 bases in frame from base 1. The CDR1 and CDR2 encoded by the germline V gene (reference sequence) are SEHNR and FQNEAQ.